One and the same sample provided the 2 T cell receptor beta chains below, sequenced in a study of blood T cells in healthy people across ages. The use of a sample-barcoded 5' primer and a J-beta primer mix characterized a second PCR of roughly 6 to 11 cycles. Via MiXCR, TCRdb re-called the 5' RACE reads, giving one row per CDR3 protein. This table holds just under 550,000 distinct CDR3 sequences, 20% to 30% found once. These same data were also listed under a study on T cells of mothers and their children.

Sequenced material: blood. The receptors originated from a boy between 10 and 17 years old in good health.

This clonotype has just a few counts. This chain connects TRBV10-3 to TRBJ2-5; no clear D gene. From germline, CDR1 is ENHRY and CDR2 SYGVKD. Trimming pared 3 bases from V and 0 bases from J, leaving 5 bases between. The CDR3 totals 13 residues. CDR3 loop: CAISEQYQETQYF. The DNA of the CDR3 is TGTGCCATCAGTGAACAGTACCAAGAGACCCAGTACTTC.

This clonotype was detected only a few times. At one boundary the junction diverges from the germline segment, which might be a read error. CDR3 in amino acids: CVSSEQVTDTQYF. In DNA form, the CDR3 reads TGTGTCAGCAGCGAACAAGTCACAGATACGCAGTATTTT. V gene TRBV9 combines with J gene TRBJ2-3; D gene ambiguous. CDR1 is SGDLS, CDR2 YYNGEE, per germline. The CDR3 runs 13 residues.